This TCR beta chain appears in the sequencing data of a study of T cell changes during pregnancy in multiple sclerosis. Here immunoSEQ multiplex PCR was the method, and the copy in TCRdb shows in-frame clones only, minus some. The sample shows 50,000 to 65,000 clones, 85% to 95% of them seen only once. J gave up 3 bases and V 3 bases, and 2 bases lay outside the gene matches. CDR3 length: 15 amino acids. The germline V gene has CDR1 SGDLS and CDR2 YYNGEE. The material sequenced was CD8+ T cells from peripheral blood mononuclear cells, taken in the second trimester of pregnancy. This TCR was sampled from a female donor with multiple sclerosis, enrolled in a pregnancy study. This rearrangement joins TRBV9 to TRBJ2-3, with TRBD2 identical over 12 bases. The CDR3 DNA sequence: TGTGCCAGCAGCGCCGGGACTAGCGGGACAGATACGCAGTATTTT. Its translation is CASSAGTSGTDTQYF.